The 9 T cell receptor beta chains below were found in one sample sequenced in a study of blood T cell repertoires in COVID-19. Profiling relied on immunoSEQ multiplex PCR, and the TCRdb table lists in-frame clones only, not all of them. In the table there are 350,000 to 400,000 clones, 90% to 95% of which are singletons. The specimen was PBMCs or T cells enriched from blood (not recorded which). These receptors all come from a woman in her forties who had been exposed to COVID-19.

This clone was detected only a few times. The rearrangement joins TRBV6-2 or TRBV6-3 to TRBJ1-5; D unresolved. The CDR3 covers 15 residues. V was trimmed by 1 base and J by 4 bases, leaving 11 bases between them. Looked up from germline, CDR1 is MNHEY and CDR2 is SVGEGT. CDR3 nucleotide sequence: TGTGCCAGCAGTTACTTTGGTCAGAGGAATCAGCCCCAGCATTTT. Encoded protein: CASSYFGQRNQPQHF.

The chain has TRBV6-5 and TRBJ2-7; a weak D match, TRBD2 (7 bases). V was pared by 5 bases and J by 5 bases, with 19 bases between. The CDR3 length is 15 residues. Germline assignment: CDR1 MNHEY and CDR2 SVGAGI. The CDR3 sequence is CASSPGEGPHHEQYF. The CDR3 DNA reads TGTGCCAGCAGTCCAGGGGAGGGCCCTCACCACGAGCAGTACTTC.

A single count supports this clone. V is TRBV4-3 and J is TRBJ2-5, with D perhaps matching TRBD1 (6 bases). Looked up from germline, CDR1 is LGHNA and CDR2 is YSLEER. Trimming left V 0 bases short and J 3 bases short, with 11 bases between. The CDR3 covers 15 residues. For the CDR3, the DNA is TGCGCCAGCAGCCAAGATGGGACACAAAAAGAGACCCAGTACTTC. Translated: CASSQDGTQKETQYF.

This sequence joins TRBV5-1 and TRBJ2-7, with D possibly TRBD1 on 6 matching bases. Germline V lookup: CDR1 SGHRS, CDR2 YFSETQ. The CDR3 runs to 14 residues. Trimming left V 3 bases short and J 5 bases short, with 15 bases between. The CDR3 coding sequence is TGCGCCAGCAGCTCACTACAGGGTCCCCACGAGCAGTACTTC. It yields the protein CASSSLQGPHEQYF.

The chain carries TRBV9 and TRBJ1-4; the match to TRBD1 covers 9 bases. Germline V lookup: CDR1 SGDLS, CDR2 YYNGEE. The CDR3 loop spans 16 amino acids. Germline trimming cut 2 bases from V and 8 bases from J; bases unmatched to any gene: 10. CDR3 coding DNA: TGTGCCAGCAGCGTGACGATGGGGACAGGGAACGAAAAACTGTTTTTT. This codes for CASSVTMGTGNEKLFF.

The chain joins TRBV7-2 to TRBJ2-7, with D possibly matching TRBD1 (6 bases). The V end lost 6 bases, the J end lost 1 base, and 10 bases lay between the germline ends. The CDR3 has 13 amino acids. CDR1 is SGHTA, CDR2 FQGNSA, per germline. The DNA for the CDR3 is TGTGCCAGCAGGGGGGCAGGTTCCTACGAGCAGTACTTC. Translating it yields CASRGAGSYEQYF.

This rearrangement joins TRBV6-5 to TRBJ2-1, with TRBD2 as a possible D gene (6 bases). Germline CDR1 is MNHEY and CDR2 is SVGAGI. This CDR3 is 16 amino acids long. With 0 bases removed from V and 9 bases from J, the gap between germline ends came to 18 bases. CDR3 DNA: TGTGCCAGCAGTTACTCGAGGGGACTTGGGTATGGTGAGCAGTTCTTC. Its translation is CASSYSRGLGYGEQFF.

This chain joins TRBV18 and TRBJ1-6, with a weak D call TRBD1 (6 bases). This CDR3 spans 15 amino acids. From germline, CDR1 is KGHSH and CDR2 LQKENI. V gave up 2 bases and J gave up 7 bases, with 12 bases separating them. The CDR3 protein is CASSPVGAGNSPLHF. The CDR3 DNA is TGTGCCAGCTCACCAGTGGGGGCAGGGAATTCACCCCTCCACTTT.

The chain has TRBV3-1 (or the pseudogene TRBV3-2) and TRBJ1-6; D is possibly TRBD1 (5 bases). Germline CDR1 and CDR2: LGHDT and YNNKEL (reference sequence). V was pared by 4 bases and J by 7 bases, with 11 bases between. The length of the CDR3 is 14 residues. CDR3 nucleotide sequence: TGTGCCAGCAGCCCGTTATCAGGGAATTCACCCCTCCACTTT. Protein product: CASSPLSGNSPLHF.